This T cell receptor beta chain was found in a study of shared clonotypes between healthy human individuals. Assay: immunoSEQ multiplex PCR; the TCRdb copy retains only in-frame clones and omits some. In the table there are over a million clones, under 80% of which are singletons. The CDR3 has 14 amino acids. Germline V gene sequence: CDR1 SGHRS, CDR2 YFSETQ. The V end was cut by 4 bases, the J end by 4 bases, with 12 bases between. The receptor comes from a man in his late teens or twenties in good health. The sequencing input was memory CD4+ T cells sorted from blood. Specified subset: CD45RA-negative fraction. The gene calls are TRBV5-1 and TRBJ1-5; no definite D call. The CDR3 region is CASSPATPNQPQHF. CDR3 bases: TGCGCCAGCAGCCCGGCGACACCGAATCAGCCCCAGCATTTT. The full variable domain, rest sourced from reference TRBV5-1 and TRBJ1-5, is KAGVTQTPRYLIKTRGQQVTLSCSPISGHRSVSWYQQTPGQGLQFLFEYFSETQRNKGNFPGRFSGRQFSNSRSEMNVSTLELGDSALYLCASSPATPNQPQHFGDGTRLSIL.